This is a list of T cell receptor beta chains from one sample in a study of T cell changes during pregnancy in multiple sclerosis. Sequencing was performed with immunoSEQ multiplex PCR; in TCRdb, only in-frame clones are kept and a portion is missing. The sample lists about 36,000 clones; approximately 90% were seen once. Sequenced here: CD4+ T cells from peripheral blood mononuclear cells, sampled after pregnancy. These receptors were collected from a female donor with multiple sclerosis, enrolled in a pregnancy study. Each CDR3 is given with its conserved first and last residue. A D gene is named only where the DNA matches it firmly.

TRBV2	TRBD1	TRBJ1-1	TGTGCCAGCAGTGCAACAGGGGGAGACACTGAAGCTTTCTTT	CASSATGGDTEAFF
TRBV6-5	TRBD1	TRBJ1-4	TGTGCCAGCAGGACCGGGACAGGGGAAAGAGAAAAACTGTTTTTT	CASRTGTGEREKLFF
TRBV5-1	TRBD1	TRBJ2-1	TGCGCCAGCAGCCCGCGACAGGGGGGGGATGAGCAGTTCTTC	CASSPRQGGDEQFF
TRBV4-3	TRBD2	TRBJ2-3	TGCGCCAGCAGCCAAGATCCTAGCGGGGAGAGCTATCCCCGCCCGGCTACGCAGTATTTT	CASSQDPSGESYPRPATQYF
TRBV30	NA	TRBJ1-1	TGTGCCTGGAGGCAAACCACTAACACTGAAGCTTTCTTT	CAWRQTTNTEAFF
TRBV10-2	TRBD1	TRBJ1-5	TGCGCCAGCAGTGAGGAGGGGGCGAGCAATCAGCCCCAGCATTTT	CASSEEGASNQPQHF
TRBV27	TRBD1	TRBJ1-4	TGTGCCAGCAGTTCGAAGGACAGGGGGTACGAAAAACTGTTTTTT	CASSSKDRGYEKLFF
TRBV7-2	TRBD1	TRBJ2-7	TGTGCCAGCAGCTTAGAGGGACAGGGCCACGAGCAGTACTTC	CASSLEGQGHEQYF
TRBV5-1	TRBD2	TRBJ2-1	TGCGCCAGCAGCTTGGCATTTAGCGGGGGGTGGAATGAGCAGTTCTTC	CASSLAFSGGWNEQFF
TRBV10-3	NA	TRBJ1-5	TGTGCCATCGGACAGCCCGATCAGCCCCAGCATTTT	CAIGQPDQPQHF